The 30 T cell receptor beta chains reported below all come from one sample, sequenced in a study of cytomegalovirus exposure and HLA in healthy donors. Vbeta (60) and Jbeta (13) primers were used in the PCR. Clones were sequenced by immunoSEQ multiplex PCR, and TCRdb holds only the in-frame ones, with some missing. The sample has about 180,000 clones; over 80% are singletons. Sequenced: PBMCs. These TCRs come from a boy younger than 10 in good health and CMV-seronegative.

The chain has TRBV2 and TRBJ1-4; tentative D call: TRBD1 (5 bases). V was cut by 3 bases and J by 4 bases, with 18 bases left in between. Per the germline V gene, CDR1 is SNHLY and CDR2 is FYNNEI. The CDR3 loop spans 17 amino acids. CDR3 sequence (DNA): TGTGCCAGCAGTGATTTGGGGCTTAGTGGGGATAATGAAAAACTGTTTTTT. Its translation is CASSDLGLSGDNEKLFF.

This chain uses TRBV6-1 with TRBJ1-2; D is unresolved. The CDR3 length is 13 residues. The V gene lost 6 bases and the J gene lost 1 base, with 9 bases spanning the gap. Germline lookup yields CDR1 MNHNS and CDR2 SASEGT. As DNA, the CDR3 is TGTGCCAGCAGCTGGGAGAATAACTATGGCTACACCTTC. This translates into CASSWENNYGYTF.

The chain couples TRBV5-6 to TRBJ2-1; 8 nucleotides line up with TRBD2. V shed 4 bases, J shed 11 bases, and the junction held 5 bases outside the gene matches. Per germline, CDR1 SGHDT and CDR2 YYEEEE. The CDR3 is 12 amino acids. The CDR3: CASSDSGNKQFF. CDR3 DNA: TGTGCCAGCAGCGATAGCGGGAACAAGCAGTTCTTC.

This clone was found once. The chain uses TRBV11-2 and TRBJ2-5; 13 nucleotides align to TRBD2. V lost 5 bases and J lost 1; bases outside the gene matches: 4. Germline CDR1 is SGHAT and CDR2 is FQNNGV. This CDR3 region has 16 residues. CDR3 sequence: CASSTGTSGAQETQYF. The CDR3 DNA reads TGTGCCAGCAGCACTGGGACTAGCGGGGCCCAAGAGACCCAGTACTTC.

The genes are TRBV6-5 and TRBJ1-2; no firm D call. Per the germline V gene, CDR1 is MNHEY and CDR2 is SVGAGI. V was cut by 0 bases and J by 4 bases, with 9 bases left in between. CDR3 length equals 14 residues. The CDR3 DNA sequence: TGTGCCAGCAGTTACTCGAAGGGAGGCTATGGCTACACCTTC. Its protein product is CASSYSKGGYGYTF.

The V gene is TRBV10-2, the J gene TRBJ1-2, with D perhaps TRBD1 (6 bases). The germline V gene has CDR1 WSHSY and CDR2 SAAADI. The CDR3 consists of 14 residues. The V gene lost 0 bases and the J gene lost 7 bases, with 12 bases spanning the gap. CDR3 sequence reads: CASSESRGGFGYTF. Here the CDR3 DNA reads TGCGCCAGCAGTGAGTCGAGGGGGGGTTTTGGCTACACCTTC.

The J gene is TRBJ1-1, the V gene TRBV27; D ambiguous. Per the germline V gene, CDR1 is MNHEY and CDR2 is SMNVEV (reference sequence). This CDR3 contains 13 residues. V shed 1 base and J shed 3 bases, with 6 bases lying between them. CDR3 nucleotides: TGTGCCAGCAGTTTATTTTACTACACTGAAGCTTTCTTT. Translated: CASSLFYYTEAFF.

This clone was observed a single time. J is TRBJ1-2 and V is TRBV27; D is perhaps TRBD1 (6 bases). Germline CDR1 MNHEY, CDR2 SMNVEV (reference sequence). This CDR3 is built from 13 residues. Trimming removed 10 bases from V and 4 bases from J, with 16 bases in between. Here the CDR3 DNA reads TGTGCCATCACAGGGTTAAGTTTCTATGGCTACACCTTC. The encoded protein is CAITGLSFYGYTF.

This chain uses TRBV13 with TRBJ2-5, with D possibly matching TRBD2 (5 bases). With 1 base removed from V and 7 bases from J, the gap between germline ends came to 13 bases. The CDR3 sequence is 14 residues long. From germline, CDR1 is PRHDT and CDR2 FYEKMQ (reference sequence). This CDR3 is CASSLESGGPTQYF. The CDR3 DNA sequence: TGTGCCAGCAGCTTAGAGAGCGGAGGACCGACCCAGTACTTC.

This sequence joins TRBV12-5 and TRBJ2-5; possibly TRBD2 for D (6 bases). Deletions cut 10 bases from V and 4 bases from J, with 19 bases between. Per germline, CDR1 LGHNT and CDR2 FRNRAP. There are 14 residues in the CDR3. The chain's CDR3 is CATTDGGFGETQYF. CDR3 in DNA: TGTGCTACGACGGATGGGGGGTTCGGAGAGACCCAGTACTTC.

The genes are TRBV4-3 and TRBJ2-2; maybe TRBD2 (6 bases). V lost 0 bases, J lost 5 bases, and 10 bases lay in between. CDR3 size: 15 residues. CDR1 is LGHNA, CDR2 YSLEER, per germline. CDR3 in amino acids: CASSQDRGLTGELFF. CDR3 in DNA: TGCGCCAGCAGCCAAGACCGGGGGTTAACCGGGGAGCTGTTTTTT.

This clone has only one observation. The chain links TRBV29-1 to TRBJ1-2; D is unresolved. The CDR3 length is 12 residues. V was trimmed by 0 bases and J by 8 bases, leaving 10 bases between them. CDR1 is SQVTM, CDR2 ANQGSEA, per germline. Written as DNA, the CDR3 is TGCAGCGTTGAAGATAGCCAGAAGGGCTACACCTTC. Protein: CSVEDSQKGYTF. Combining the CDR3 with reference TRBV29-1 and TRBJ1-2 gives the whole variable domain SAVISQKPSRDICQRGTSLTIQCQVDSQVTMMFWYRQQPGQSLTLIATANQGSEATYESGFVIDKFPISRPNLTFSTLTVSNMSPEDSSIYLCSVEDSQKGYTFGSGTRLTVV.

The CDR3 nucleotides read TGTGCCAGCAGGAGACAGGGATCTGGGGCCAACGTCCTGACTTTC. Protein: CASRRQGSGANVLTF. The chain has TRBV27 and TRBJ2-6, with TRBD1 matching over 7 bases. The germline V gene encodes CDR1 MNHEY and CDR2 SMNVEV (reference sequence). This CDR3 is 15 amino acids long. J was trimmed by 1 base and V by 6 bases; bases with no gene match: 3.

This chain joins TRBV7-2 and TRBJ2-3; 9 bases match TRBD1. The CDR3 contains 14 residues. V lost 7 bases and J lost 1; bases outside the gene matches: 3. Germline assignment: CDR1 SGHTA and CDR2 FQGNSA. This CDR3 is CASTRTGGTDTQYF. As DNA, the CDR3 is TGTGCCAGCACTAGGACAGGGGGCACAGATACGCAGTATTTT.

The chain links TRBV6-5 to TRBJ2-7; 9 bases fit TRBD2. After removal of 2 bases from V and 6 bases from J, the junction contained 8 bases not matched to a gene. The CDR3 consists of 15 residues. Per the germline V gene, CDR1 is MNHEY and CDR2 is SVGAGI. The CDR3 spells CASSYKASGIIEQYF. The DNA for the CDR3 is TGTGCCAGCAGTTACAAGGCTAGCGGGATTATCGAGCAGTACTTC.

This clone was seen a few times. The V gene is TRBV29-1, the J gene TRBJ1-1; TRBD1 matches at 7 bases. V lost 6 bases to trimming and J lost 1 base; unmatched junction nucleotides: 2. CDR3 length equals 12 residues. Germline values: CDR1 SQVTM, CDR2 ANQGSEA. The CDR3 region has the DNA TGCAGCGTAAACAGGGGGAACACTGAAGCTTTCTTT. Its translation is CSVNRGNTEAFF.

This CDR3 reads CAWSGGVRDTQYF. CDR3 nucleotide sequence: TGTGCCTGGAGTGGGGGAGTGAGGGATACGCAGTATTTT. The V call is TRBV30, the J call TRBJ2-3; a weak D match, TRBD2 (5 bases). This CDR3 comprises 13 residues. Per germline, CDR1 GTSNPN and CDR2 SVGIG (reference sequence). Deletions cut 1 base from V and 6 bases from J, with 11 bases between.

The rearrangement links TRBV6-5 to TRBJ2-5; D remains ambiguous. Trimming pared 5 bases from V and 5 bases from J, leaving 15 bases between. In germline, CDR1 is MNHEY, CDR2 SVGAGI. The CDR3 is 14 residues long. The CDR3 bases are TGTGCCAGCAGTGCTCGGCATGCCAGGGAGACCCAGTACTTC. Protein sequence: CASSARHARETQYF.

The chain is built from TRBV15 and TRBJ2-3; 7 bases are shared with TRBD2. V was pared by 5 bases and J by 3 bases, with 17 bases of the junction left unmatched. Looked up from germline, CDR1 is LNHNV and CDR2 is YYDKDF (reference sequence). This CDR3 has 18 residues. CDR3 loop: CATSGPPLAVRGTDTQYF. CDR3 DNA sequence: TGTGCCACCAGCGGCCCCCCGCTAGCGGTGCGCGGGACAGATACGCAGTATTTT.

The chain has TRBV6-5 and TRBJ1-1; 8 bases fit TRBD1. The CDR3 consists of 15 residues. Germline CDR1 is MNHEY and CDR2 is SVGAGI. With V trimmed by 7 bases and J by 0 bases, 7 bases remained unmatched. This chain's CDR3 is CASKETGAMNTEAFF. The DNA for the CDR3 is TGTGCCAGCAAAGAGACAGGGGCTATGAACACTGAAGCTTTCTTT.

This clone was detected a few times. Since the CDR3 does not end with the conserved phenylalanine or tryptophan, this likely comes from a read error. The gene calls are TRBV5-1 and TRBJ1-4; D might be TRBD1 (6 bases). Germline V gene sequence: CDR1 SGHRS, CDR2 YFSETQ. The CDR3 runs to 12 residues. V lost 5 bases to trimming and J lost 7 bases, with 9 bases between them. The CDR3 bases are TGCGCCAGCAGACAGGGAAGTGAAAAACTGTTTCTT. Amino acid sequence: CASRQGSEKLFL.

The gene calls are TRBV5-1 and TRBJ2-1, with 8 bases lining up with TRBD2. Per the germline V gene, CDR1 is SGHRS and CDR2 is YFSETQ. The length of the CDR3 is 15 residues. The V segment lost 0 bases and the J segment 7 bases; nucleotides outside the gene matches: 6. The CDR3 loop is CASSLVGGARNEQFF. The CDR3 DNA reads as TGCGCCAGCAGCTTGGTCGGGGGGGCGCGGAATGAGCAGTTCTTC.

The chain joins TRBV6-5 to TRBJ1-2; no definite D call. Per the germline V gene, CDR1 is MNHEY and CDR2 is SVGAGI. CDR3 size: 11 residues. The ends were cut back, 6 bases at V and 4 bases at J, with 6 bases in the middle. CDR3 amino acids: CASRNTYGYTF. DNA for the CDR3: TGTGCCAGCAGGAACACCTATGGCTACACCTTC.

This clone occurred once. The chain combines TRBV2 with TRBJ2-2, with 11 bases lining up with TRBD1. This CDR3 has 15 amino acids. J was trimmed by 6 bases and V by 7 bases; bases with no gene match: 7. Germline CDR1 is SNHLY and CDR2 is FYNNEI. The DNA for the CDR3 is TGTGCCAGCATCGGGACAGGGGGATTTGCCGGGGAGCTGTTTTTT. Its translation: CASIGTGGFAGELFF.

The chain carries TRBV6-1 and TRBJ2-7, with 10 bases that match TRBD2. The CDR3 totals 15 residues. Germline-derived CDR1 and CDR2 are MNHNS and SASEGT. The J segment lost 5 bases and the V segment lost 2 bases, leaving 6 bases of the junction unmatched. DNA of the CDR3: TGTGCCAGCAGTGAATCGGGACTAGCGAACCACGAGCAGTACTTC. It yields the protein CASSESGLANHEQYF.

V usage is TRBV7-2 and J usage is TRBJ2-1, with unresolved D. The V end was cut by 5 bases, the J end by 2 bases, with 13 bases between. The CDR3 covers 15 residues. Germline CDR1 and CDR2: SGHTA and FQGNSA. The CDR3 region is CASSTTTEAYNEQFF. In DNA, the CDR3 is TGTGCCAGCAGCACAACTACGGAAGCCTACAATGAGCAGTTCTTC.

The gene calls are TRBV6-5 and TRBJ1-6, with 7 nucleotides matching TRBD1. V shed 6 bases, J shed 3 bases, and the junction held 5 bases outside the gene matches. In germline, CDR1 is MNHEY, CDR2 SVGAGI. CDR3 size: 15 residues. CDR3 nucleotide sequence: TGTGCCAGCAGGTTACAGGGGAACTATAATTCACCCCTCCACTTT. Translated, it gives CASRLQGNYNSPLHF.

This CDR3 is CASSLSLGLFEQYF. CDR3 nucleotides: TGTGCCAGCAGCTTGTCCCTAGGACTTTTTGAGCAGTACTTC. The chain has TRBV5-6 and TRBJ2-7; maybe TRBD2 (5 bases). CDR3 length equals 14 residues. V was clipped by 1 base and J by 7 bases, with 15 bases between them. Germline assignment: CDR1 SGHDT and CDR2 YYEEEE. The full variable domain, its missing parts supplied by reference TRBV5-6 and TRBJ2-7, is DAGVTQSPTHLIKTRGQQVTLRCSPKSGHDTVSWYQQALGQGPQFIFQYYEEEERQRGNFPDRFSGHQFPNYSSELNVNALLLGDSALYLCASSLSLGLFEQYFGPGTRLTVT.

This sequence joins TRBV7-9 and TRBJ2-3; TRBD2 matches at 7 bases. Germline CDR1 SEHNR, CDR2 FQNEAQ (reference sequence). Trimming at V came to 6 bases and at J to 1 base, leaving 10 bases not matched to a gene. This CDR3 spans 16 amino acids. The CDR3 DNA sequence: TGTGCCAGCAGTCCCGGTGGAGGGAGGGGCACAGATACGCAGTATTTT. Its protein product is CASSPGGGRGTDTQYF.

The V gene is TRBV7-9, the J gene TRBJ2-4; D possibly corresponds to TRBD1 (5 bases). The CDR3 totals 14 residues. V was cut by 5 bases and J by 5 bases, with 13 bases left in between. CDR1 is SEHNR, CDR2 FQNEAQ, per germline (reference sequence). Here the CDR3 reads CASSPLTDQNIQYF. In DNA form, the CDR3 reads TGTGCCAGCAGCCCCCTGACAGATCAAAACATTCAGTACTTC.